The text below deals with one TCR beta chain. The germline V and J ends were trimmed by 4 bases and 6 bases, with 16 bases remaining between them. In germline, CDR1 is GTSNPN, CDR2 SVGIG (reference sequence). The CDR3 is made up of 14 amino acids. The data derive from a study of blood T cell repertoires in COVID-19. Overall study: Acute and convalescent COVID-19 samples came from the United States, Italy and Spain.

Participants' own reports of clinical history determined their cohort assignment. Recovery among Cohort 3 donors was established by two negative PCRs, clearance, or symptom resolution. Assay used: immunoSEQ multiplex PCR; TCRdb lists only in-frame clones, some missing. The sample contains approximately 490,000 clones, about nine tenths of which appear only once. This clonotype originated in a woman aged 18-29 years who had recovered from COVID-19. Material for sequencing was PBMCs or T cells enriched from blood (not recorded which). This chain uses TRBV30 with TRBJ2-1; D is possibly TRBD1 (5 bases). In DNA form, the CDR3 reads TGTGCCTGGAACCAGGGTTCCCCTGGCAATGAGCAGTTCTTC. Amino acids: CAWNQGSPGNEQFF.